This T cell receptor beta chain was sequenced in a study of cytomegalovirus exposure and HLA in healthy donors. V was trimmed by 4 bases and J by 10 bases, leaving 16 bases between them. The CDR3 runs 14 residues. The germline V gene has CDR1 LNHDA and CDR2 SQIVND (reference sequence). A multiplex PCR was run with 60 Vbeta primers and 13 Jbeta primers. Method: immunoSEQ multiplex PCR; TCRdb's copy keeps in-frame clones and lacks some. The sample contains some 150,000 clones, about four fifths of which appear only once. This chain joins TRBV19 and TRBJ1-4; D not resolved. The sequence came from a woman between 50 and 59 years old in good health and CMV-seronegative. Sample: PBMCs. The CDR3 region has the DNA TGTGCCAGTAGTAAGGGAGCCGAGGTTGCAAAACTGTTTTTT. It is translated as CASSKGAEVAKLFF.